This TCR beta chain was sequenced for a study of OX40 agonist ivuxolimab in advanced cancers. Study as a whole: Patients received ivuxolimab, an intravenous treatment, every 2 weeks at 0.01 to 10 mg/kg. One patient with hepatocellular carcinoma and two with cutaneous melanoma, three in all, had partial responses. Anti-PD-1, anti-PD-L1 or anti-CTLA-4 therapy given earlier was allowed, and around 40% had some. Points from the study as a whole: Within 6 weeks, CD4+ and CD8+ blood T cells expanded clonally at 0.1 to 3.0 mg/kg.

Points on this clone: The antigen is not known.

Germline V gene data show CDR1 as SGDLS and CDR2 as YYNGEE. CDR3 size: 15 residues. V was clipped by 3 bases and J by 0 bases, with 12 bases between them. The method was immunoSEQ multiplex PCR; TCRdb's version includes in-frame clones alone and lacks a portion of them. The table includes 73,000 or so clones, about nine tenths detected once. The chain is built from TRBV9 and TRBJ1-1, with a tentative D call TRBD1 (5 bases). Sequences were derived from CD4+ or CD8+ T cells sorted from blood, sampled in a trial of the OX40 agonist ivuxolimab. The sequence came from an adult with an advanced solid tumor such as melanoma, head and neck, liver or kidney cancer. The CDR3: CASSAFRDLNTEAFF. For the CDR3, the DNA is TGTGCCAGCAGCGCATTCAGGGATCTGAACACTGAAGCTTTCTTT. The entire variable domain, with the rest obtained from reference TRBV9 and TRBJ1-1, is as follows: DSGVTQTPKHLITATGQRVTLRCSPRSGDLSVYWYQQSLDQGLQFLIQYYNGEERAKGNILERFSAQQFPDLHSELNLSSLELGDSALYFCASSAFRDLNTEAFFGQGTRLTVV.